This T cell receptor (beta chain) was sequenced for a study of vaccination effects on CD4 cells after COVID-19. The CDR3 consists of 15 residues. Germline loops: CDR1 MNHEY, CDR2 SVGAGI. V lost 8 bases and J lost 4; bases outside the gene matches: 9. Expansion of antigen-specific CD4+ T cells with viral peptide pools was carried out by the ViraFEST assay before sequencing. CD4+ T cells were isolated after around ten days of culture. BNT162b2 vaccine or mRNA-1273 vaccine was given to participants in two doses. Note on this clone: Its target is unknown.

Some clones are missing from TCRdb's copy, which holds only in-frame ones; the method was immunoSEQ multiplex PCR. The sample consists of more than 65,000 clones, about 80% of them appearing once. Here the sequenced sample was CD4+ T cells from PBMCs cultured with HCoV-229E spike peptides, taken after COVID-19 vaccination. This receptor was taken from a human donor who received a COVID-19 vaccine. The rearrangement uses TRBV6-5 and TRBJ2-2, with TRBD1 identical over 8 bases. The CDR3 nucleotides read TGTGCCAGCCAGCCGGGACAGGAGACCACCGGGGAGCTGTTTTTT. This gives the protein CASQPGQETTGELFF.